This TCR beta chain was sequenced during a study of PD-1 blockade in classical Hodgkin lymphoma. Study results and caveats: Complete responders' diversity at baseline resembled that of newly diagnosed patients. A significant rise in TCR diversity by C4D1 was seen for CD4+ but not CD8+ cells. Newly diagnosed patients had baseline TCR diversity that was reportedly lower than that of healthy donors.

On this clone: Its antigen is currently unknown.

Each patient experienced a relapse that followed autologous stem cell transplantation, and brentuximab vedotin exposure varied. V gave up 2 bases and J gave up 3 bases, with 13 bases separating them. The germline V gene encodes CDR1 SGHDT and CDR2 YYEEEE. The CDR3 is 15 residues long. Measured with immunoSEQ multiplex PCR; TCRdb has only the in-frame clones, and not every one. Counted here are 35,000 or so clones, over 65% occurring once; the ten biggest clones make up 16%. The V gene is TRBV5-6, the J gene TRBJ2-3; possible D gene TRBD2, 6 bases. This TCR derives from a human donor with classical Hodgkin lymphoma. The source material was peripheral blood mononuclear cells (PBMCs), sampled before the second cycle of nivolumab. Written as DNA, the CDR3 is TGTGCCAGCAGCTTTGGTGGTAGCGGAACAGATACGCAGTATTTT. Amino acid sequence: CASSFGGSGTDTQYF.